One sample yielded the 17 T cell receptor beta chains listed below, sequenced in a study of radiotherapy plus CTLA-4 blockade in lung cancer. The assay was immunoSEQ multiplex PCR, and TCRdb's table has in-frame clones only and misses some. The sample lists tens of thousands of clones; 70% to 80% were seen once. The sample in question was peripheral blood, obtained from a patient treated with radiotherapy plus ipilimumab. The receptors shown here come from a human donor with non-small cell lung cancer who had stable disease on radiotherapy plus ipilimumab.

The CDR3 protein is CASSPGTGNQPQHF. In DNA form, the CDR3 reads TGTGCCAGCAGCCCAGGGACGGGAAATCAGCCCCAGCATTTT. The gene calls are TRBV7-2 and TRBJ1-5, with a possible D match to TRBD1 (5 bases). This CDR3 has 14 amino acids. V was clipped by 5 bases and J by 4 bases, with 12 bases between them. In germline, CDR1 is SGHTA, CDR2 FQGNSA.

The V call is TRBV19, the J call TRBJ1-5, with a weak D call TRBD1 (5 bases). Deletions cut 6 bases from V and 9 bases from J, with 12 bases between. Germline assignment: CDR1 LNHDA and CDR2 SQIVND (reference sequence). This CDR3 is 12 amino acids long. Written as DNA, the CDR3 is TGTGCCAGTAGGACAGCCGAAAGGCCCCAGCATTTT. It codes for CASRTAERPQHF.

The V gene is TRBV9, the J gene TRBJ1-4; D possibly corresponds to TRBD1 (5 bases). Germline assignment: CDR1 SGDLS and CDR2 YYNGEE. The CDR3 extends over 16 amino acids. V gave up 0 bases and J gave up 8 bases, with 17 bases separating them. The CDR3: CASSVEGGREHEKLFF. CDR3 DNA: TGTGCCAGCAGCGTAGAAGGTGGCAGGGAACACGAAAAACTGTTTTTT.

This clone was recorded once. The chain couples TRBV19 to TRBJ2-3; TRBD1 aligns across 9 bases. CDR3 length: 13 residues. CDR1 is LNHDA, CDR2 SQIVND, per germline (reference sequence). V was pared by 7 bases and J by 6 bases, with 5 bases of the junction left unmatched. The CDR3 DNA reads TGTGCCAGTACCACAGGGGGCGCCGATACGCAGTATTTT. Residues: CASTTGGADTQYF.

This clone appeared a few times. This chain connects TRBV5-1 to TRBJ1-4; D is possibly TRBD1 (5 bases). Germline V gives CDR1 SGHRS, CDR2 YFSETQ. The V end lost 2 bases, the J end lost 3 bases, and 11 bases lay between the germline ends. CDR3 length: 15 amino acids. CDR3: CASSFYSGPNEKLFF. The CDR3 bases are TGCGCCAGCAGCTTTTATTCAGGGCCTAATGAAAAACTGTTTTTT.

This clone was seen a handful of times. The chain combines TRBV10-1 with TRBJ2-2, with D perhaps matching TRBD2 (6 bases). V was trimmed by 3 bases and J by 4 bases, leaving 18 bases between them. The germline CDR1 and CDR2 sequences are WNHNN and SYGVQD (reference sequence). This CDR3 has 17 amino acids. Here the CDR3 DNA reads TGCGCCAGCAGTGAAGGAGGGCAGGGAAGAACCACCGGGGAGCTGTTTTTT. The encoded protein is CASSEGGQGRTTGELFF.

This chain connects TRBV6-5 to TRBJ1-6; D may be TRBD1 (6 bases). Trimming removed 8 bases at V and 10 bases at J, with 18 bases between. The CDR3 contains 14 residues. Germline values: CDR1 MNHEY, CDR2 SVGAGI. CDR3 loop: CASGHNRELSPLHF. The CDR3 bases are TGTGCCAGCGGCCATAACAGGGAACTCTCACCCCTCCACTTT.

This sequence joins TRBV6-5 and TRBJ2-1, with 11 bases that match TRBD2. The CDR3 contains 16 residues. V shed 2 bases and J 8 bases; nucleotides not matched to a gene: 8. CDR1 is MNHEY, CDR2 SVGAGI, per germline. In nucleotides, the CDR3 is TGTGCCAGCAGTTACGCGTTAGCGGGGGGGAACCATGAGCAGTTCTTC. Protein sequence: CASSYALAGGNHEQFF.

The J gene is TRBJ2-5, the V gene TRBV5-4, with D hard to call. The DNA end is a closer match to TRBJ2-7, so the J assignment may be wrong. Germline V gene sequence: CDR1 SGHNT, CDR2 YYREEE (reference sequence). The length of the CDR3 is 13 residues. The chain's CDR3 is CASSLGQNYEQYF. The CDR3 DNA sequence: TGTGCCAGCAGCTTGGGGCAGAACTACGAGCAGTACTTC.

V usage is TRBV7-7 and J usage is TRBJ2-2, with D perhaps assigned TRBD1 or TRBD2 (6 bases each). Trimming cost V 3 bases and J 3 bases, with 11 bases left between them. The germline CDR1 and CDR2 sequences are SSHAT and FNYEAQ (reference sequence). This CDR3 spans 15 amino acids. The DNA of the CDR3 is TGTGCCAGCAGCTTGAGGGGGGCCCACACCGGGGAGCTGTTTTTT. As protein: CASSLRGAHTGELFF.

This clone was counted a single time. V is TRBV5-1 and J is TRBJ2-3, with 12 bases aligning to TRBD2. The germline V gene has CDR1 SGHRS and CDR2 YFSETQ. Trimming removed 6 bases from V and 3 bases from J; junction bases left unmatched: 2. This CDR3 contains 14 residues. CDR3 nucleotides: TGCGCCAGCACTAGCGGGGGGGCAACAGATACGCAGTATTTT. The encoded protein is CASTSGGATDTQYF.

The chain carries TRBV5-5 and TRBJ2-7; D uncertain. Trimming cost V 0 bases and J 2 bases, with 12 bases left between them. From germline, CDR1 is SGHKS and CDR2 YYEKEE (reference sequence). The CDR3 is 15 residues long. CDR3 sequence (DNA): TGTGCCAGCAGCTTGGACATGGGCTTCACCTACGAGCAGTACTTC. As protein: CASSLDMGFTYEQYF.

The chain joins TRBV5-1 to TRBJ1-5; 9 nucleotides line up with TRBD1. V was pared by 2 bases and J by 5 bases, with 5 bases of the junction left unmatched. This CDR3 has 15 residues. In germline, CDR1 is SGHRS, CDR2 YFSETQ. CDR3 loop: CASSFGTGFDQPQHF. CDR3 nucleotides: TGCGCCAGCAGCTTTGGGACAGGGTTTGATCAGCCCCAGCATTTT.

The V and J genes are TRBV7-2 and TRBJ1-2; 9 bases align to TRBD1. Trimming cost V 1 base and J 5 bases; bases outside gene matches: 8. Germline CDR1 SGHTA, CDR2 FQGNSA. The CDR3 covers 16 residues. The CDR3 loop is CASSLGGQGQRYGYTF. CDR3 DNA sequence: TGTGCCAGCAGCTTAGGGGGACAGGGTCAGCGGTATGGCTACACCTTC. Variable domain in full (rest from reference TRBV7-2 and TRBJ1-2): GAGVSQSPSNKVTEKGKDVELRCDPISGHTALYWYRQSLGQGLEFLIYFQGNSAPDKSGLPSDRFSAERTGGSVSTLTIQRTQQEDSAVYLCASSLGGQGQRYGYTFGSGTRLTVV.

The rearrangement uses TRBV11-2 and TRBJ2-5; D is perhaps TRBD1 (5 bases). The germline CDR1 and CDR2 sequences are SGHAT and FQNNGV. The CDR3 covers 14 residues. Trimming took off 4 bases at V and 5 bases at J, with 14 bases between the two ends. CDR3 sequence (DNA): TGTGCCAGCAGCTGGGGCCGGGCCCGCGAGACCCAGTACTTC. Protein product: CASSWGRARETQYF.

V usage is TRBV9 and J usage is TRBJ2-1, with TRBD2 identical over 8 bases. This CDR3 has 15 amino acids. Germline lookup yields CDR1 SGDLS and CDR2 YYNGEE. V gave up 4 bases and J gave up 4 bases; unmatched junction bases: 7. For the CDR3, the DNA is TGTGCCAGCAGCAGGAGAGCGGGGGAGTACAATGAGCAGTTCTTC. Translated, it gives CASSRRAGEYNEQFF.

The gene calls are TRBV11-3 and TRBJ1-1, with unresolved D. The germline V gene encodes CDR1 SGHNT and CDR2 YENEEA. The V end was cut by 3 bases, the J end by 1 base, with 6 bases between. The CDR3 has 13 amino acids. CDR3 coding DNA: TGTGCCAGCAGCTTCCCGGGGAACACTGAAGCTTTCTTT. Encoded protein: CASSFPGNTEAFF.